Listed here are 25 T cell receptor beta chains from one sample, sequenced in a study of blood T cells in healthy people across ages. A J-beta primer mix and a sample-barcoded 5' primer were used in a second PCR of about 6 to 12 cycles. One entry per CDR3 protein, called by TCRdb with MiXCR from the 5' RACE reads. The sample lists 600,000 to 800,000 distinct CDR3 sequences, approximately 52% occurring once. Sequenced input: blood. These receptors were collected from an elderly woman in good health.

This chain links TRBV14 with TRBJ2-3, with TRBD2 identical over 9 bases. The CDR3 contains 16 residues. Germline V gene sequence: CDR1 SGHDN, CDR2 FVKESK. V lost 4 bases, J lost 3 bases, and 8 bases stayed unmatched. The CDR3 nucleotides read TGTGCCAGCAGCCTAAGAGCCAGCGGGAGGACAGATACGCAGTATTTT. Its protein is CASSLRASGRTDTQYF.

This clonotype was detected ten times or more. The chain uses TRBV28 and TRBJ2-7, with TRBD2 identical over 14 bases. Germline loops: CDR1 MDHEN, CDR2 SYDVKM. The CDR3 is 15 residues long. Trimming at V came to 5 bases and at J to 6 bases, leaving 6 bases not matched to a gene. The CDR3 loop reads CASSLGLAGGGEQYF. CDR3 nucleotides: TGTGCCAGCAGTCTCGGACTAGCGGGGGGCGGCGAGCAGTACTTC.

V and J are TRBV29-1 and TRBJ2-5; unclear D gene. Trimming left V 4 bases short and J 3 bases short, with 3 bases between. This CDR3 is built from 10 residues. Germline values: CDR1 SQVTM, CDR2 ANQGSEA. This CDR3 is CSVGEETQYF. The CDR3 nucleotides read TGCAGCGTTGGAGAAGAGACCCAGTACTTC.

This clonotype was seen a handful of times. The rearrangement uses TRBV7-9 and TRBJ1-4; possible D gene TRBD1, 5 bases. V gave up 5 bases and J gave up 4 bases, with 20 bases separating them. The CDR3 has 17 amino acids. Germline V gene lookup returns CDR1 SEHNR and CDR2 FQNEAQ (reference sequence). This CDR3 is CASSPPAGLIDNEKLFF. The CDR3 DNA reads as TGTGCCAGCAGCCCCCCAGCGGGACTGATCGATAATGAAAAACTGTTTTTT.

This clonotype was seen more than once but under ten times. V usage is TRBV9 and J usage is TRBJ2-5, with 11 bases matching TRBD2. V lost 1 base to trimming and J lost 5 bases; unmatched junction nucleotides: 10. The CDR3 consists of 17 residues. Germline V lookup: CDR1 SGDLS, CDR2 YYNGEE. The CDR3 DNA sequence: TGTGCCAGCAGCGTACTAGCGGGGGGTGCGGTTGGGGAGACCCAGTACTTC. It translates to CASSVLAGGAVGETQYF.

This chain uses TRBV27 with TRBJ2-7, with D unresolved. This CDR3 region has 16 residues. V was cut by 4 bases and J by 1 base, with 17 bases left in between. Germline V CDR1 and CDR2: MNHEY, SMNVEV (reference sequence). In nucleotides, the CDR3 is TGTGCCAGCAGTTACGCCCAAGGTCCCTCATCCTACGAGCAGTACTTC. Translation: CASSYAQGPSSYEQYF.

V and J are TRBV2 and TRBJ2-7; 9 bases are a match to TRBD1. The V segment lost 8 bases and the J segment 0 bases; nucleotides outside the gene matches: 5. The CDR3 runs to 14 residues. Germline-derived CDR1 and CDR2 are SNHLY and FYNNEI. CDR3 nucleotides: TGTGCCAGCCTCTTGGACAGGGGCTCCTACGAGCAGTACTTC. Protein product: CASLLDRGSYEQYF.

This rearrangement joins TRBV10-3 to TRBJ2-7; D possibly corresponds to TRBD1 (5 bases). The germline CDR1 and CDR2 sequences are ENHRY and SYGVKD. With 4 bases removed from V and 2 bases from J, the gap between germline ends came to 12 bases. The CDR3 covers 14 residues. The chain's CDR3 is CAISADSGTYEQYF. Here the CDR3 DNA reads TGTGCCATCAGTGCGGATTCAGGGACCTACGAGCAGTACTTC.

This clonotype appeared many times. J is TRBJ2-3 and V is TRBV20-1; D is possibly TRBD2 (6 bases). Germline-derived CDR1 and CDR2 are DFQATT and SNEGSKA (reference sequence). Trimming shortened V by 3 bases and J by 7 bases, and 20 bases separated the two germline ends. CDR3 size: 15 residues. CDR3 loop: CSARGGRSLFYTQYF. The DNA of the CDR3 is TGCAGTGCTAGGGGAGGACGGAGCCTCTTCTATACGCAGTATTTT.

This chain uses TRBV11-3 with TRBJ2-7; D unclear. Germline values: CDR1 SGHNT, CDR2 YENEEA. With 0 bases removed from V and 5 bases from J, the gap between germline ends came to 8 bases. The CDR3 is 13 amino acids. CDR3 coding DNA: TGTGCCAGCAGCTTAGATGGGAATAACGAGCAGTACTTC. Translated, it gives CASSLDGNNEQYF.

This clonotype showed up just a few times. This could be a read error, since a much larger clone is one nucleotide away. The genes are TRBV9 and TRBJ2-1; 9 nucleotides line up with TRBD2. CDR1 and CDR2 from the germline V gene are SGDLS and YYNGEE. The CDR3 contains 14 residues. CDR3 coding DNA: TGTACCAGCGGCGCTAGCGGGATGAGCAATGAGCAGTTCTTC. Protein product: CTSGASGMSNEQFF.

The chain joins TRBV12-3 or TRBV12-4 to TRBJ1-2; D uncertain. Trimming shortened V by 5 bases and J by 4 bases, and 17 bases separated the two germline ends. The CDR3 runs to 15 residues. The CDR3 loop reads CASSRQGGPAYGYTF. The CDR3 nucleotides read TGTGCCAGCAGTCGGCAAGGAGGCCCGGCCTATGGCTACACCTTC.

This clonotype came up many times. This chain connects TRBV12-3 or TRBV12-4 to TRBJ1-5, with D possibly matching TRBD1 (5 bases). The CDR3 extends over 15 amino acids. Trimming removed 6 bases at V and 4 bases at J, with 16 bases between. The CDR3 reads CASRQTGTGNQPQHF. In nucleotides, the CDR3 is TGTGCCAGCAGGCAAACCGGGACGGGGAATCAGCCCCAGCATTTT.

The table lists this clonotype with many counts. The chain uses TRBV5-1 and TRBJ2-7, with TRBD1 matching over 9 bases. The germline V gene encodes CDR1 SGHRS and CDR2 YFSETQ. The length of the CDR3 is 14 residues. J was trimmed by 7 bases and V by 3 bases; bases with no gene match: 8. The CDR3 spells CASSSDRGKAEQYF. The CDR3 DNA is TGCGCCAGCAGCTCGGACAGGGGAAAAGCAGAGCAGTACTTC. The whole variable domain, remainder taken from reference TRBV5-1 and TRBJ2-7, is KAGVTQTPRYLIKTRGQQVTLSCSPISGHRSVSWYQQTPGQGLQFLFEYFSETQRNKGNFPGRFSGRQFSNSRSEMNVSTLELGDSALYLCASSSDRGKAEQYFGPGTRLTVT.

The genes are TRBV21-1 and TRBJ2-1; the D call TRBD2 from the table was never checked on the DNA. TRBV21-1 is reported as a pseudogene. This CDR3 spans 18 amino acids. The CDR3 DNA is TGTGCCAGCAGCAAAGTCCGCGGGGGGGCCAGCTCCTACAATGAGCAGTTCTTC. Its protein product is CASSKVRGGASSYNEQFF.

CDR3 nucleotides: TGTGCCAGCAGCCAAGGGAGGGTCCCCTACAATGAGCAGTTCTTC. It specifies CASSQGRVPYNEQFF. V gene TRBV14 combines with J gene TRBJ2-1; possibly TRBD2 for D (6 bases). Germline V gene lookup returns CDR1 SGHDN and CDR2 FVKESK. With 1 base removed from V and 2 bases from J, the gap between germline ends came to 9 bases. The CDR3 is 15 amino acids.

A single count supports this clonotype. V and J are TRBV27 and TRBJ2-3; TRBD2 agrees at 9 bases. With V trimmed by 4 bases and J by 0 bases, 11 bases remained unmatched. CDR1 and CDR2 (germline): MNHEY, SMNVEV (reference sequence). The CDR3 consists of 18 residues. The DNA of the CDR3 is TGTGCCAGCAGTTCCATAGGGGCGGGGGGGCCTAGCACAGATACGCAGTATTTT. Amino acids: CASSSIGAGGPSTDTQYF.

This clonotype was seen at least ten times. The gene calls are TRBV24-1 and TRBJ2-1, with 11 nucleotides matching TRBD2. V shed 3 bases and J 0 bases; nucleotides not matched to a gene: 12. This CDR3 spans 20 amino acids. CDR1 is KGHDR and CDR2 is SFDVKD in the germline V gene. The DNA for the CDR3 is TGTGCCACCAGTGATCGAGGTCCTAGCGGGGGGACCTACTCCTACAATGAGCAGTTCTTC. Translating it yields CATSDRGPSGGTYSYNEQFF.

This clonotype was counted a few times. The chain uses TRBV7-8 and TRBJ1-2; TRBD1 agrees at 7 bases. Germline V lookup: CDR1 SGHVS, CDR2 FQNEAQ. The CDR3 sequence is 15 residues long. The trim removed 1 base at V and 4 bases at J, leaving 6 bases unmatched. CDR3 protein: CASSLEGGGSYGYTF. CDR3 in DNA: TGTGCCAGCAGCTTAGAGGGAGGGGGCAGCTATGGCTACACCTTC. The full variable domain, rest sourced from reference TRBV7-8 and TRBJ1-2, is GAGVSQSPRYKVAKRGQDVALRCDPISGHVSLFWYQQALGQGPEFLTYFQNEAQLDKSGLPSDRFFAERPEGSVSTLKIQRTQQEDSAVYLCASSLEGGGSYGYTFGSGTRLTVV.

V is TRBV5-1 and J is TRBJ1-4; D is perhaps TRBD1 (5 bases). V was shortened by 0 bases and J by 3 bases, with 9 bases between the two germline ends. This CDR3 is built from 15 residues. From germline, CDR1 is SGHRS and CDR2 YFSETQ. The CDR3 bases are TGCGCCAGCAGCTTGGATAGGGGATCTAATGAAAAACTGTTTTTT. Protein sequence: CASSLDRGSNEKLFF. Together with reference TRBV5-1 and TRBJ1-4, the CDR3 gives the full variable domain: KAGVTQTPRYLIKTRGQQVTLSCSPISGHRSVSWYQQTPGQGLQFLFEYFSETQRNKGNFPGRFSGRQFSNSRSEMNVSTLELGDSALYLCASSLDRGSNEKLFFGSGTQLSVL.

The chain links TRBV12-3 or TRBV12-4 to TRBJ1-1; a possible D gene is TRBD1 (5 bases). The ends were cut back, 3 bases at V and 4 bases at J, with 9 bases in the middle. CDR3 length equals 13 residues. The CDR3 bases are TGTGCCAGCAGTTTGCTCGGGGGCACTGAAGCTTTCTTT. Encoded protein: CASSLLGGTEAFF.

The J gene is TRBJ1-2, the V gene TRBV4-1, with unresolved D. This CDR3 is 13 amino acids long. CDR1 is MGHRA, CDR2 YSYEKL, per germline. Trimming shortened V by 1 base and J by 7 bases, and 10 bases separated the two germline ends. The CDR3 coding sequence is TGCGCCAGCAGCCAAGTGGTACAGTGTGGCTACACCTTC. Amino acids: CASSQVVQCGYTF.

The chain joins TRBV7-9 to TRBJ1-5, with 8 bases aligning to TRBD1. J gave up 2 bases and V 1 base, and 4 bases lay outside the gene matches. CDR3 length equals 16 residues. Germline V gene sequence: CDR1 SEHNR, CDR2 FQNEAQ (reference sequence). CDR3 coding DNA: TGTGCCAGCAGCTTAGACGGACAGGGAGGCAATCAGCCCCAGCATTTT. It yields the protein CASSLDGQGGNQPQHF.

With respect to this clonotype: Being one base from a much bigger clone, this may be a read error. This sequence joins TRBV20-1 and TRBJ1-2; D is unresolved. The germline gives CDR1 DFQATT, CDR2 SNEGSKA (reference sequence). The CDR3 runs to 15 residues. Trimming cost V 0 bases and J 2 bases, with 13 bases left between them. DNA for the CDR3: TGCAGTGCTAGAGATCCAAAGAGCGACAACTATGGCTACACCTTC. Residues: CSARDPKSDNYGYTF.

Points on this clonotype: Germline and junction disagree at one end, which may indicate a read error. The chain joins TRBV13 to TRBJ2-1; 11 bases agree with TRBD2. Germline V gene sequence: CDR1 PRHDT, CDR2 FYEKMQ (reference sequence). This CDR3 spans 16 amino acids. The CDR3 coding sequence is TGTGCCGGCAGCTCTGCCCTAGCGGGGGGCTACAATGAGCAGTTCTTC. Protein product: CAGSSALAGGYNEQFF.